Sequencing of this T cell receptor beta chain was carried out in a study of blood T cells in healthy people across ages. Notes on the study in general: A greater number of naive CD4+ cells and higher diversity distinguished long-lived donors from aged donors. The study regarded diversity estimates from one million T cells as underestimates.

As to this clonotype: Its antigen is currently unknown.

Using a J-beta primer mix together with a sample-barcoded 5' primer, a second PCR was run for about 6 to 11 cycles. MiXCR was run by TCRdb on the 5' RACE reads, yielding one entry per CDR3 protein. The sample yields 800,000 or so distinct CDR3 sequences, about 59% seen once. In terms of origin and age, donors were healthy Caucasian individuals from Russia aged about 6 to 90. The draw of peripheral blood yielded ten milliliters from each donor. Losses at the gene ends were 3 bases for V and 6 bases for J; bases not matched to a gene: 9. CDR3 length: 15 residues. Sequenced material: blood. The rearrangement joins TRBV12-3 or TRBV12-4 to TRBJ2-3; 7 positions agree with TRBD2. The origin of this receptor is a young man in good health. CDR3 in amino acids: CASSFRAGVTDTQYF. The DNA for the CDR3 is TGTGCCAGCAGTTTTCGGGCGGGGGTGACGGATACGCAGTATTTT.